This T cell receptor (beta chain) emerged from a study of shared clonotypes between healthy human individuals. Study-level results: Large sequencing depth failed to make sorted-subset sequencing complete, rarefaction showed.

A word on this clone: No antigen is known for it.

Researchers partitioned CD4+ cells into CD45RA+ naive and CD45RA-negative memory subsets. Genomic DNA (from each subset) was split evenly across several immunoSEQ plates. Generated by immunoSEQ multiplex PCR, the TCRdb table keeps only in-frame clones and is missing some. The sample lists under 1,100,000 clones; 75% to 85% were seen once. The germline CDR1 and CDR2 sequences are MNHEY and SMNVEV (reference sequence). The CDR3 consists of 14 residues. The trim removed 5 bases at V and 4 bases at J, leaving 2 bases unmatched. The receptor was isolated from a man younger than 30 in good health. Some clones in this sample may be carry-over from other donors' samples. V usage is TRBV27 and J usage is TRBJ2-5, with 12 bases identical to TRBD2. The sequenced sample consisted of memory CD4+ T cells from PBMCs. Subset denoted: CD45RA-negative fraction. For the CDR3, the DNA is TGTGCCAGCAGTCCGGGACTAGCGGGAGAGACCCAGTACTTC. This encodes CASSPGLAGETQYF.